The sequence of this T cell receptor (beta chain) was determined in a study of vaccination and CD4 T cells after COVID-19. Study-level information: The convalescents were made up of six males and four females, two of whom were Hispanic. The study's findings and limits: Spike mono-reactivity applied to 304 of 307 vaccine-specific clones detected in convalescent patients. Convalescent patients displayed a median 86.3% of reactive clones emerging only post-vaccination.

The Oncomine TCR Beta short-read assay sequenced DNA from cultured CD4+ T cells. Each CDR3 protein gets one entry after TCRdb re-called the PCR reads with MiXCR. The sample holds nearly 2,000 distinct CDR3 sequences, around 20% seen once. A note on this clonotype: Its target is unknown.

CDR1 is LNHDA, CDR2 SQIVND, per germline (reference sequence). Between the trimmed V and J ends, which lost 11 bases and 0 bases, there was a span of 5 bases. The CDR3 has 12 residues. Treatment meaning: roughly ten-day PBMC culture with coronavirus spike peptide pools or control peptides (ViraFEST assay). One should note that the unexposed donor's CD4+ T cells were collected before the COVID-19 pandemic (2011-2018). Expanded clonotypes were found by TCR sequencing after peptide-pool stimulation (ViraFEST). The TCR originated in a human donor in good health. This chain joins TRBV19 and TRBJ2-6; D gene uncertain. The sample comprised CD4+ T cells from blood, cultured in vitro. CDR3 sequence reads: CAVISGANVLTF. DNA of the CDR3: TGTGCCGTGATCTCTGGGGCCAACGTCCTGACTTTC.